The T cell receptor (beta chain) under discussion was sequenced for a study of blood T cell repertoires in COVID-19 (dated by TCRdb to between 2020 and 2021). With respect to the entire study: Collaborator samples came from the United States, Italy and Spain and covered acute and convalescent phases of COVID-19. A de-identified subject ID, COVID-19 status, age in years and sex were almost always included in the sample metadata. The prospective study material was composed of cDNA or gDNA derived from T cells, B-cell-depleted T cells, or PBMCs. Samples came from the ongoing ImmuneRACE study (first 160 participants) plus 1,254 subjects from 6 global collaborators. Where available, HLA class I and class II types were taken from metadata supplied by the sample provider and were not determined by assay-based typing. The repertoires were released in a freely available public database meant as a resource for research on the immune response to SARS-CoV-2. The dataset comprised deeply sampled blood TCRbeta repertoires from subjects exposed to, actively infected with, or recovered from COVID-19.

This clone has a single count. Which antigen it targets is not known. No clone much larger than this one lies a single base away; base qualities are absent. Inclusive of the bounding cysteine and phenylalanine, the CDR3 is 14 residues long. Solely the CDR3 DNA is kept, with 42 bases framed from the first base. CDR1 LGHDT and CDR2 YNNKEL were looked up in the germline V gene (reference sequence). The germline ends are 12 bases apart after V is trimmed by 0 bases and J by 9 bases. What the authors observed across the whole study: How much clinical and demographic metadata was included differed by source and by participant, and the metadata was provided uncurated.

One collaborating source in Seattle enrolled patients during active infection and followed them longitudinally through the course of disease. The collaborating institutions used their own protocols to collect whole blood in K2EDTA tubes. For TCRbeta analysis, collaborator samples were shipped as frozen whole blood, as isolated PBMCs, or as DNA extracted from either sample type. The immunoSEQ Assay, a bias-controlled multiplex PCR, was used to amplify TCRbeta CDR3 regions from genomic DNA. From the authors' description of their analysis: Nucleated cell counts per sample were estimated from amplification of reference gene primers within the assay. Sequence reads were collapsed and filtered to measure the absolute abundance of every unique TCRbeta CDR3 rearrangement. For each sample, productive Simpson clonality was calculated as the square root of Simpson's diversity index over productive rearrangements. The source is immuneACCESS, and TCRdb retained only in-frame sequences with V and J called. Part of the clones is not carried over; for the studies checked, unresolved V genes explain less than half of this, and the remainder is unexplained. The V and J calls and clone size come from that table; D and trimming were worked out from the DNA. The sample table records fewer than 350,000 clones; about 87% of these occur just once. The top ten clones comprise approximately 1.8% of the sample.

Recombination joined TRBV3-1 (or the pseudogene TRBV3-2) with TRBJ1-5; TRBD1 might be the D gene, on 5 matching bases. The specimen sequenced was peripheral blood. The source is a woman in her 30s with COVID-19, enrolled during active disease. The DNA is TGTGCCAGCAGCCAAGAGGCATCCGGGGGGCCCCAGCATTTT. Its product reads: CASSQEASGGPQHF.